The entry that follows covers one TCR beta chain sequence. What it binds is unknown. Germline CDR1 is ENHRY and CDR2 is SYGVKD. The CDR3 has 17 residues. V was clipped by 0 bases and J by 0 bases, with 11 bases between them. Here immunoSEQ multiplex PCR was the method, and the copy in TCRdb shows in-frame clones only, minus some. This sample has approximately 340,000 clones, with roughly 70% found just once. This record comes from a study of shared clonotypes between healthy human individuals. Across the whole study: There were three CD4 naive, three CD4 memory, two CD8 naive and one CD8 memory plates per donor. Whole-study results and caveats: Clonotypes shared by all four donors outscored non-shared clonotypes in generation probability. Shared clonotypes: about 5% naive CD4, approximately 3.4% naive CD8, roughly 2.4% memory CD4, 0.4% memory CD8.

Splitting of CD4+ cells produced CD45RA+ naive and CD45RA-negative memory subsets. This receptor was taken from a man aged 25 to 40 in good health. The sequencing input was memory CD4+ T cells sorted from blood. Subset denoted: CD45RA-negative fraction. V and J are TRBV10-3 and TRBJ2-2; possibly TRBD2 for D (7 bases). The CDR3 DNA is TGTGCCATCAGTGAGTCGGCGGGGGCCCCGAACACCGGGGAGCTGTTTTTT. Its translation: CAISESAGAPNTGELFF.